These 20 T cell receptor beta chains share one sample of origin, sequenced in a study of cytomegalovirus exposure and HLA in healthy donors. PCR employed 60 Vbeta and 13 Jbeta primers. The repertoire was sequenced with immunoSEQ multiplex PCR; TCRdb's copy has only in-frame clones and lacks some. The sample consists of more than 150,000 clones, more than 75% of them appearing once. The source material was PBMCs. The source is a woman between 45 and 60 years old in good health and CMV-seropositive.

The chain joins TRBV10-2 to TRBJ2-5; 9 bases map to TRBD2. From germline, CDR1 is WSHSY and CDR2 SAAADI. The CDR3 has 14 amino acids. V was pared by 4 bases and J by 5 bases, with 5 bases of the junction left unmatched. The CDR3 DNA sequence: TGCGCCAGCAGTGGCGGGGGGGCCTATGAGACCCAGTACTTC. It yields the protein CASSGGGAYETQYF.

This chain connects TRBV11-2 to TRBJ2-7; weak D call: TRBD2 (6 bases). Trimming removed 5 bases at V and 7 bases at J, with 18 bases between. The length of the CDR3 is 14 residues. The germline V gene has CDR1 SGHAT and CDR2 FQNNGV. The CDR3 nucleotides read TGTGCCAGCAGCCGCGGGACTGGAGGATTGGAGCAGTACTTC. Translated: CASSRGTGGLEQYF.

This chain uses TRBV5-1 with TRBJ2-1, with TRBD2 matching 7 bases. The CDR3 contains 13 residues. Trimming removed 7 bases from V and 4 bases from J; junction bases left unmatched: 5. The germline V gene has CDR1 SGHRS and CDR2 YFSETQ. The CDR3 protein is CASSWEGYNEQFF. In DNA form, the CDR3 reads TGCGCCAGCTCCTGGGAGGGGTACAATGAGCAGTTCTTC.

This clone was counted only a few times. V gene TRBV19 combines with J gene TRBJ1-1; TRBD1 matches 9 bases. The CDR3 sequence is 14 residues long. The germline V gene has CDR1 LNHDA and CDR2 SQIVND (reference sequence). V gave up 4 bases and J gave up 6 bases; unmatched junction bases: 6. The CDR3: CASSRGTGPSEAFF. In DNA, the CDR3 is TGTGCCAGTAGTAGGGGGACAGGGCCCTCTGAAGCTTTCTTT.

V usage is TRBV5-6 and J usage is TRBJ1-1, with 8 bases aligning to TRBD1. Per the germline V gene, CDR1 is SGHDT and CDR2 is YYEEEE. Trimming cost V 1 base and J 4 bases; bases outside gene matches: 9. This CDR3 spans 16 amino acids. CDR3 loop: CASSLLIWTGFTEAFF. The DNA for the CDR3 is TGTGCCAGCAGCTTGTTGATTTGGACAGGGTTCACTGAAGCTTTCTTT.

CDR3 nucleotides: TGTGCCAGCAGCTTAAGCCAGGCGATCTATGGCTACACCTTC. Translating it yields CASSLSQAIYGYTF. The rearrangement joins TRBV7-8 to TRBJ1-2, with D hard to call. Per germline, CDR1 SGHVS and CDR2 FQNEAQ. The CDR3 is made up of 14 amino acids. Trimming removed 2 bases from V and 4 bases from J, with 11 bases in between. The full variable domain, its missing parts supplied by reference TRBV7-8 and TRBJ1-2, is GAGVSQSPRYKVAKRGQDVALRCDPISGHVSLFWYQQALGQGPEFLTYFQNEAQLDKSGLPSDRFFAERPEGSVSTLKIQRTQQEDSAVYLCASSLSQAIYGYTFGSGTRLTVV.

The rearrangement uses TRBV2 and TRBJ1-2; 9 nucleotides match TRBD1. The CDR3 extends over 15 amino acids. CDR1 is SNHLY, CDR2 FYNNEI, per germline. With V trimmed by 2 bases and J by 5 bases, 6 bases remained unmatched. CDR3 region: CASSETTGGFYGYTF. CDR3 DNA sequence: TGTGCCAGCAGTGAAACCACAGGGGGCTTTTATGGCTACACCTTC.

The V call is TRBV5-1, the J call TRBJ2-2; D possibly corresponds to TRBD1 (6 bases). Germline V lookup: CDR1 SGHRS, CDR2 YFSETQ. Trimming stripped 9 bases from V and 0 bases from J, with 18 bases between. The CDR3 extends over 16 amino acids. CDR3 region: CATSGVGTTNTGELFF. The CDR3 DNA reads TGCGCCACCTCCGGGGTCGGGACAACGAACACCGGGGAGCTGTTTTTT.

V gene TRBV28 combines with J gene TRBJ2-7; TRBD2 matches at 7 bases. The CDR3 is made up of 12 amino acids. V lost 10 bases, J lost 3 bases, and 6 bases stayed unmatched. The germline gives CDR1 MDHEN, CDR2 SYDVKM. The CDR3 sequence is CATNGGFYEQYF. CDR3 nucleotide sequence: TGTGCCACCAACGGGGGGTTCTACGAGCAGTACTTC.

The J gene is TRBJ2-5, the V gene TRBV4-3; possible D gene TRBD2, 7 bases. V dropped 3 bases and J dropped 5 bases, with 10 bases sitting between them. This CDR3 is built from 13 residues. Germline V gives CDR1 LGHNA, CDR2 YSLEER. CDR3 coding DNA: TGCGCCAGCAGCCACGGGGGGCCGGAGACCCAGTACTTC. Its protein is CASSHGGPETQYF.

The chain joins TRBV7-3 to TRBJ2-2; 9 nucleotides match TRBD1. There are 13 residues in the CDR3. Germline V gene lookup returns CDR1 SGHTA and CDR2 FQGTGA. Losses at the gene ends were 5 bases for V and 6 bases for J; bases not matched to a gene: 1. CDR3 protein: CASSGQGSGELFF. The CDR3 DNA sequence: TGTGCCAGCAGCGGACAGGGGTCCGGGGAGCTGTTTTTT.

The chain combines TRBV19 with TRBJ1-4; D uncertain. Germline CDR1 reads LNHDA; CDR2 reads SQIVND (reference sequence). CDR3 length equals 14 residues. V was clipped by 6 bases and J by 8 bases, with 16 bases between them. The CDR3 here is CASSQRPLGEKLFF. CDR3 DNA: TGTGCCAGTAGCCAGCGGCCTTTAGGGGAAAAACTGTTTTTT.

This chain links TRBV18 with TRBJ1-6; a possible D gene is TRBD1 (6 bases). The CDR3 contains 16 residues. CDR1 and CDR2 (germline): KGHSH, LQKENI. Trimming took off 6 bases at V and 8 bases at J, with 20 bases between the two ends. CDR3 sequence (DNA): TGTGCCAGCTCCGACGCCGGGACAAATATGTATTCACCCCTCCACTTT. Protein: CASSDAGTNMYSPLHF.

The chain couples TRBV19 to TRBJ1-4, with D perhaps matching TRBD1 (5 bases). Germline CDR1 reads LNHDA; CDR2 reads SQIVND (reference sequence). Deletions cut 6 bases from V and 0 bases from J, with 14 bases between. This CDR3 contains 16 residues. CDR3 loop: CASSARTTATNEKLFF. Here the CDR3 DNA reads TGTGCCAGTAGCGCACGGACAACGGCAACTAATGAAAAACTGTTTTTT.

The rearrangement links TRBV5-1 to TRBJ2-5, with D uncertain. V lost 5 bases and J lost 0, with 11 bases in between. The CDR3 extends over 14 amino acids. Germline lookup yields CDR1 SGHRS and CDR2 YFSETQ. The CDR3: CASRLSTHQETQYF. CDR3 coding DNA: TGCGCCAGCAGACTCTCAACCCACCAAGAGACCCAGTACTTC.

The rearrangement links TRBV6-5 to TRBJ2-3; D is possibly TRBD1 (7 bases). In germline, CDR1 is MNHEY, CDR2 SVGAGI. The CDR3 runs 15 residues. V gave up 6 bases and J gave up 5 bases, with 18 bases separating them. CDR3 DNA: TGTGCCAGCAGCCGCGGGCAGGGGGGAGGAGATACGCAGTATTTT. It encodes CASSRGQGGGDTQYF.

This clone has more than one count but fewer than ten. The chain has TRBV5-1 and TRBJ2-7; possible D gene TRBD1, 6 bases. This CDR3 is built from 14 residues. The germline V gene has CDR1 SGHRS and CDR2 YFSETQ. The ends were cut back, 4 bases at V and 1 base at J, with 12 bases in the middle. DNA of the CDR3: TGCGCCAGCAGCCAGGGGTCCCAATCCTACGAGCAGTACTTC. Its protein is CASSQGSQSYEQYF.

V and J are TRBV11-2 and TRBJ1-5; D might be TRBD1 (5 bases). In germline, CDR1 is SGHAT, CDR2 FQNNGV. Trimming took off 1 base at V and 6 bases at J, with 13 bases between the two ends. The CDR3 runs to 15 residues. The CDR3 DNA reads TGTGCCAGCAGCTTAGGGGGGGTATTCGGTCAGCCCCAGCATTTT. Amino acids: CASSLGGVFGQPQHF.

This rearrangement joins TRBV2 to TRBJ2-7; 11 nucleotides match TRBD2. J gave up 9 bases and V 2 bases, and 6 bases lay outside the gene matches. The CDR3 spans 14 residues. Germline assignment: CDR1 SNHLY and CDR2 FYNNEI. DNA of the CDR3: TGTGCCAGCAGTGAACTGGCTAGCGGGGGGTTGCAGTACTTC. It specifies CASSELASGGLQYF. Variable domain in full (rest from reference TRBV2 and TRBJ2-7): EPEVTQTPSHQVTQMGQEVILRCVPISNHLYFYWYRQILGQKVEFLVSFYNNEISEKSEIFDDQFSVERPDGSNFTLKIRSTKLEDSAMYFCASSELASGGLQYFGPGTRLTVT.

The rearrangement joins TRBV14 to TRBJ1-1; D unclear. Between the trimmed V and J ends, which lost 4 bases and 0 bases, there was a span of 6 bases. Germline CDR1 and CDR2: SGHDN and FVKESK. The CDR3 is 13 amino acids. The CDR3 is CASSRQMNTEAFF. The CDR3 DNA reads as TGTGCCAGCAGCCGCCAGATGAACACTGAAGCTTTCTTT.